The clone carrying this TCR beta chain was picked up a small number of times. The sample belongs to a study of T-cell reconstitution after alpha-beta-depleted transplantation in children. The CDR3 extends over 16 amino acids. Germline lookup yields CDR1 SQVTM and CDR2 ANQGSEA. Trimming removed 6 bases from V and 2 bases from J; junction bases left unmatched: 14. Preparation of the TCRbeta library used unique molecular identifiers. Each CDR3 protein gets one entry after TCRdb re-called the PCR reads with MiXCR. The table has some 600,000 distinct CDR3 sequences, around 17% seen once. The sample consisted of PBMCs from the stem cell graft donor, taken from the stem cell graft. The TCR was taken from a human donor who donated a stem cell graft to a child with acute myeloid leukemia. This chain uses TRBV29-1 with TRBJ2-7, with 9 nucleotides matching TRBD1. The CDR3 reads CSVLPHRDRETYEQYF. The DNA for the CDR3 is TGCAGCGTCCTTCCCCACCGGGACAGGGAGACCTACGAGCAGTACTTC.